Each of the 23 T cell receptor beta chains below was sequenced from the same sample in a study of Tregs in tolerant kidney transplant recipients. Generated by immunoSEQ multiplex PCR, the TCRdb table keeps only in-frame clones and is missing some. The repertoire holds under 50,000 clones, with about 90% as singletons. The sequenced sample was Tregs from blood. The receptor set was obtained from a human donor in good health.

The rearrangement links TRBV11-2 to TRBJ1-1, with TRBD1 matching over 10 bases. Trimming took 1 base from V and 5 from J; bases not matched to a gene: 10. The CDR3 has 17 residues. Per the germline V gene, CDR1 is SGHAT and CDR2 is FQNNGV. The CDR3 protein is CASSLGPTGGYLTEAFF. The CDR3 DNA sequence: TGTGCCAGCAGCTTAGGCCCGACAGGGGGCTATTTAACTGAAGCTTTCTTT.

J is TRBJ2-7 and V is TRBV6-6; D may be TRBD2 (5 bases). Trimming pared 4 bases from V and 3 bases from J, leaving 19 bases between. Germline lookup yields CDR1 MNHNY and CDR2 SVGAGI (reference sequence). This CDR3 comprises 16 residues. The CDR3 DNA reads TGTGCCAGCAGTTCTCCGACTTGGGCGGGCTTCTACGAGCAGTACTTC. It translates to CASSSPTWAGFYEQYF.

The V call is TRBV15, the J call TRBJ1-2; 8 nucleotides align to TRBD1. Germline V gene lookup returns CDR1 LNHNV and CDR2 YYDKDF (reference sequence). V was pared by 4 bases and J by 5 bases, with 6 bases of the junction left unmatched. This CDR3 is 14 amino acids long. DNA for the CDR3: TGTGCCACCAGCACCGGGACAGGCCCTTATGGCTACACCTTC. Translation gives CATSTGTGPYGYTF.

The genes are TRBV29-1 and TRBJ1-1; D not certain. This CDR3 comprises 12 residues. Germline V gene lookup returns CDR1 SQVTM and CDR2 ANQGSEA. The V and J ends lost 4 bases and 3 bases respectively, with 9 bases between them. CDR3 nucleotide sequence: TGCAGCGTTGTAAAGGGTGACACTGAAGCTTTCTTT. This sequence encodes CSVVKGDTEAFF.

The chain combines TRBV7-9 with TRBJ1-3, with D possibly TRBD1 on 5 matching bases. Germline-derived CDR1 and CDR2 are SEHNR and FQNEAQ (reference sequence). Trimming removed 5 bases from V and 1 base from J, with 24 bases in between. The CDR3 contains 19 residues. CDR3 loop: CASSRPLGLRVLSGNTIYF. The DNA of the CDR3 is TGTGCCAGCAGCCGCCCCCTGGGACTAAGGGTCCTATCTGGAAACACCATATATTTT.

DNA for the CDR3: TGTGCCAGCAGTCGCAGCGGGGGTGGGGCTAATGAGCAGTTCTTC. This encodes CASSRSGGGANEQFF. The V call is TRBV6-5, the J call TRBJ2-1; TRBD2 matches at 8 bases. Germline V gives CDR1 MNHEY, CDR2 SVGAGI. V gave up 5 bases and J gave up 7 bases; unmatched junction bases: 10. This CDR3 comprises 15 residues.

The chain uses TRBV6-1 and TRBJ2-7; possible D gene TRBD2, 7 bases. Germline loops: CDR1 MNHNS, CDR2 SASEGT. Trimming stripped 6 bases from V and 3 bases from J, with 18 bases between. The CDR3 is made up of 15 amino acids. The DNA of the CDR3 is TGTGCCAGCAGCCAAAGGGGGGGAAAGAGCTACGAGCAGTACTTC. This gives the protein CASSQRGGKSYEQYF.

This chain uses TRBV28 with TRBJ1-4; no clear D. Looked up from germline, CDR1 is MDHEN and CDR2 is SYDVKM. The CDR3 is 14 amino acids. Trimming removed 7 bases from V and 1 base from J, with 10 bases in between. This CDR3 is CASTEDGTNEKLFF. The CDR3 DNA is TGTGCCAGCACCGAGGACGGAACTAATGAAAAACTGTTTTTT.

The chain joins TRBV5-1 to TRBJ1-1; D may be TRBD1 (5 bases). With 0 bases removed from V and 7 bases from J, the gap between germline ends came to 10 bases. Germline V gene lookup returns CDR1 SGHRS and CDR2 YFSETQ. CDR3 length equals 13 residues. CDR3 coding DNA: TGCGCCAGCAGCTTGGGGACACCGATTGAAGCTTTCTTT. This gives the protein CASSLGTPIEAFF.

The rearrangement uses TRBV7-2 and TRBJ1-2, with unresolved D. The CDR3 totals 13 residues. The V gene's germline CDR1 is SGHTA and CDR2 FQGNSA. V was pared by 4 bases and J by 10 bases, with 16 bases between. The CDR3 loop reads CASSSFSRSSYTF. The CDR3, as DNA: TGTGCCAGCAGCTCCTTCTCCCGCAGCTCCTACACCTTC.

The chain is built from TRBV6-5 and TRBJ2-7; D is unclear. Germline V lookup: CDR1 MNHEY, CDR2 SVGAGI. The CDR3 totals 15 residues. The V gene lost 2 bases and the J gene lost 3 bases, with 14 bases spanning the gap. The CDR3 nucleotides read TGTGCCAGCAGTTACCGATTTTCGGCCGACTACGAGCAGTACTTC. This codes for CASSYRFSADYEQYF.

J is TRBJ2-1 and V is TRBV7-9; the match to TRBD2 covers 8 bases. CDR3 length: 13 residues. With 5 bases clipped from V and 9 bases from J, the junction kept 6 bases outside the gene matches. The germline V gene encodes CDR1 SEHNR and CDR2 FQNEAQ (reference sequence). The CDR3 DNA is TGTGCCAGCAGCCCCCCGGGGGGGTTTGAGCAGTTCTTC. Its translation: CASSPPGGFEQFF.

The chain joins TRBV11-3 to TRBJ2-7; TRBD1 matches at 8 bases. Germline CDR1 and CDR2: SGHNT and YENEEA. CDR3 length: 13 amino acids. V lost 5 bases to trimming and J lost 6 bases; unmatched junction nucleotides: 6. The DNA of the CDR3 is TGTGCCAGCAGCCCGACAGGGGTTGGCGAGCAGTACTTC. The encoded protein is CASSPTGVGEQYF.

On this clone: The germline gene is not matched at one end of the junction; a read error may be the cause. V usage is TRBV6-5 and J usage is TRBJ2-5; D gene unclear. The CDR3 length is 14 residues. Germline assignment: CDR1 MNHEY and CDR2 SVGAGI. This chain's CDR3 is CASRLRTAQKTQYF. DNA of the CDR3: TGTGCCAGCAGGCTACGGACCGCCCAAAAGACCCAGTACTTC.

This chain connects TRBV7-3 to TRBJ1-2; D ambiguous. The CDR3 is 14 residues long. Trimming took off 0 bases at V and 9 bases at J, with 14 bases between the two ends. Germline-derived CDR1 and CDR2 are SGHTA and FQGTGA. CDR3 nucleotide sequence: TGTGCCAGCAGCTTAACTGCAGCGGGAAGTCGCTACACCTTC. Translation gives CASSLTAAGSRYTF. The complete variable domain, with remaining parts taken from reference TRBV7-3 and TRBJ1-2, reads GAGVSQTPSNKVTEKGKYVELRCDPISGHTALYWYRQSLGQGPEFLIYFQGTGAADDSGLPNDRFFAVRPEGSVSTLKIQRTERGDSAVYLCASSLTAAGSRYTFGSGTRLTVV.

The V and J genes are TRBV30 and TRBJ1-6, with D unclear. The germline V gene has CDR1 GTSNPN and CDR2 SVGIG (reference sequence). The CDR3 totals 14 residues. Trimming stripped 4 bases from V and 6 bases from J, with 13 bases between. The CDR3 loop is CAWKVLHGNSPLHF. CDR3 nucleotides: TGTGCCTGGAAAGTTCTCCACGGTAATTCACCCCTCCACTTT.

DNA of the CDR3: TGCGCCAGCAGCTCCCGGACAGGAGCCCCCTACGAGCAGTACTTC. Translating gives CASSSRTGAPYEQYF. The chain carries TRBV5-1 and TRBJ2-5, with 7 bases identical to TRBD1. Near its end, the DNA agrees better with TRBJ2-7, so the J call may be wrong. Germline V gene data show CDR1 as SGHRS and CDR2 as YFSETQ. CDR3 length: 15 residues.

The rearrangement uses TRBV6-5 and TRBJ2-7; 10 bases fit TRBD2. Trimming at V came to 2 bases and at J to 1 base, leaving 5 bases not matched to a gene. The CDR3 sequence is 16 residues long. CDR1 and CDR2 (germline): MNHEY, SVGAGI. The CDR3 DNA is TGTGCCAGCAGTTACCGTATAGCGGGGGGATCCTACGAGCAGTACTTC. Translation: CASSYRIAGGSYEQYF.

The chain links TRBV5-1 to TRBJ1-3, with 7 bases fitting TRBD1. V shed 0 bases, J shed 5 bases, and the junction held 11 bases outside the gene matches. The CDR3 totals 17 residues. Germline V gene lookup returns CDR1 SGHRS and CDR2 YFSETQ. The CDR3 sequence is CASSLAPDRENRNTIYF. The CDR3 nucleotides read TGCGCCAGCAGCTTGGCCCCTGACAGGGAGAATCGAAACACCATATATTTT. Looking up the rest from reference TRBV5-1 and TRBJ1-3 gives the full variable domain: KAGVTQTPRYLIKTRGQQVTLSCSPISGHRSVSWYQQTPGQGLQFLFEYFSETQRNKGNFPGRFSGRQFSNSRSEMNVSTLELGDSALYLCASSLAPDRENRNTIYFGEGSWLTVV.

The genes are TRBV25-1 and TRBJ2-5; the match to TRBD1 covers 7 bases. Per germline, CDR1 MGHDK and CDR2 SYGVNS. The CDR3 contains 14 residues. V lost 4 bases, J lost 5 bases, and 7 bases stayed unmatched. The CDR3 is CASSGTGVGETQYF. Here the CDR3 DNA reads TGTGCCAGCAGTGGCACAGGGGTAGGGGAGACCCAGTACTTC.

V usage is TRBV27 and J usage is TRBJ2-1; TRBD2 matches at 10 bases. Germline V gene sequence: CDR1 MNHEY, CDR2 SMNVEV (reference sequence). The ends lost 2 bases at V and 4 bases at J; junction bases unmatched: 5. CDR3 length equals 16 residues. CDR3 residues: CASSLIASGSYNEQFF. In nucleotides, the CDR3 is TGTGCCAGCAGTTTAATCGCTAGCGGGAGTTACAATGAGCAGTTCTTC.

V usage is TRBV27 and J usage is TRBJ1-2; D perhaps matches TRBD1 (6 bases). Between the trimmed V and J ends, which lost 6 bases and 4 bases, there was a span of 21 bases. The CDR3 has 16 residues. CDR1 is MNHEY, CDR2 SMNVEV, per germline (reference sequence). As DNA, the CDR3 is TGTGCCAGCAGAACCCGATCGGGGGGCTTGGTCTATGGCTACACCTTC. Encoded protein: CASRTRSGGLVYGYTF.

The genes are TRBV14 and TRBJ1-1; 7 bases map to TRBD1. V shed 3 bases, J shed 4 bases, and the junction held 5 bases outside the gene matches. This CDR3 spans 14 amino acids. Germline CDR1 and CDR2: SGHDN and FVKESK. The CDR3 spells CASSQTGLGTEAFF. The CDR3 coding sequence is TGTGCCAGCAGCCAGACAGGGCTGGGCACTGAAGCTTTCTTT.